The 22 T cell receptor beta chains below all came from one sample that was sequenced in a study of shared clonotypes between healthy human individuals. Data came from immunoSEQ multiplex PCR; TCRdb stores just in-frame clones and leaves some out. The table lists some 490,000 clones, approximately 82% of them singletons. The material sequenced was PBMCs. The receptors originated from a woman between 40 and 50 years old in good health. Some clones in this sample may be carry-over from other donors' samples.

J is TRBJ1-1 and V is TRBV6-5, with D possibly matching TRBD1 (5 bases). Trimming left V 5 bases short and J 5 bases short, with 15 bases between. This CDR3 contains 14 residues. CDR1 and CDR2 (germline): MNHEY, SVGAGI. The CDR3 coding sequence is TGTGCCAGCAGTCCTAACCATCGGGGGACTGAAGCTTTCTTT. This translates into CASSPNHRGTEAFF.

The rearrangement links TRBV30 to TRBJ2-5, with D possibly being TRBD1 (5 bases). The CDR3 is 13 residues long. The germline CDR1 and CDR2 sequences are GTSNPN and SVGIG (reference sequence). V shed 3 bases and J shed 1 base, with 9 bases lying between them. This chain's CDR3 is CAWRGQAQETQYF. The DNA for the CDR3 is TGTGCCTGGAGGGGGCAGGCCCAAGAGACCCAGTACTTC.

This clone has only one observation. It differs at one base from a far larger clone, so likely a read error. The rearrangement links TRBV28 to TRBJ1-1; TRBD1 aligns across 7 bases. After removal of 2 bases from V and 5 bases from J, the junction contained 11 bases not matched to a gene. Germline V CDR1 and CDR2: MDHEN, SYDVKM. The CDR3 extends over 16 amino acids. CDR3 amino acids: CASSLTIGQGGTEAFF. DNA for the CDR3: TGTGCCAGCAGTTTAACGATCGGGCAGGGGGGGACTGAAGCTTTCTTT.

V is TRBV6-5 and J is TRBJ1-4; 9 nucleotides agree with TRBD1. The CDR3 loop spans 14 amino acids. V shed 7 bases and J 4 bases; nucleotides not matched to a gene: 4. Looked up from germline, CDR1 is MNHEY and CDR2 is SVGAGI. CDR3 bases: TGTGCCAGCAATCCGGGACAGGGTAATGAAAAACTGTTTTTT. Protein product: CASNPGQGNEKLFF.

J is TRBJ1-1 and V is TRBV10-3, with D perhaps matching TRBD1 (6 bases). Germline assignment: CDR1 ENHRY and CDR2 SYGVKD. V gave up 6 bases and J gave up 4 bases, with 18 bases separating them. The CDR3 contains 15 residues. CDR3 bases: TGTGCCATCAGCCGGGACCCAAGGGGGGGCACTGAAGCTTTCTTT. This translates into CAISRDPRGGTEAFF.

This clone was picked up a small number of times. The chain carries TRBV30 and TRBJ1-4; TRBD1 might be the D (5 bases). The CDR3 is 15 residues long. V gave up 1 base and J gave up 0 bases, with 9 bases separating them. Germline assignment: CDR1 GTSNPN and CDR2 SVGIG (reference sequence). CDR3: CAWSGGDATNEKLFF. The CDR3 DNA reads as TGTGCCTGGAGTGGGGGGGACGCAACTAATGAAAAACTGTTTTTT.

The genes are TRBV11-2 and TRBJ1-2; D perhaps matches TRBD1 (5 bases). The ends were cut back, 0 bases at V and 4 bases at J, with 18 bases in the middle. Germline loops: CDR1 SGHAT, CDR2 FQNNGV. This CDR3 comprises 17 residues. The CDR3 reads CASSLDLGGDVGYGYTF. The CDR3 bases are TGTGCCAGCAGCTTAGATCTGGGAGGGGACGTGGGCTATGGCTACACCTTC.

The gene calls are TRBV5-6 and TRBJ2-5, with TRBD1 matching over 9 bases. The CDR3 runs 15 residues. The J segment lost 2 bases and the V segment lost 4 bases, leaving 6 bases of the junction unmatched. The V gene's germline CDR1 is SGHDT and CDR2 YYEEEE. The CDR3 DNA reads as TGTGCCAGCAGCATATGGGACAGGGAGCAAGAGACCCAGTACTTC. Encoded protein: CASSIWDREQETQYF. Full variable domain (rest looked up from reference TRBV5-6 and TRBJ2-5): DAGVTQSPTHLIKTRGQQVTLRCSPKSGHDTVSWYQQALGQGPQFIFQYYEEEERQRGNFPDRFSGHQFPNYSSELNVNALLLGDSALYLCASSIWDREQETQYFGPGTRLLVL.

The chain recombines TRBV13 with TRBJ1-2, with 7 bases that match TRBD1. Germline V gene lookup returns CDR1 PRHDT and CDR2 FYEKMQ (reference sequence). The CDR3 covers 15 residues. Unmatched junction bases numbered 8, after V lost 5 bases and J lost 2 bases. The CDR3 nucleotides are TGTGCCAGCAGCCCCCCCGGGACAGTGAACTATGGCTACACCTTC. Protein product: CASSPPGTVNYGYTF.

Worth noting for this clone: This sequence is one base from a far larger clone and is likely a read error. This rearrangement joins TRBV4-1 to TRBJ2-7; TRBD1 matches at 9 bases. CDR3 length: 19 amino acids. CDR1 and CDR2 from the germline V gene are MGHRA and YSYEKL. V lost 4 bases and J lost 5; bases outside the gene matches: 21. The CDR3 is CASSRARSGQGSGRHEQYF. CDR3 nucleotide sequence: TGCGCCAGCAGCCGCGCAAGAAGTGGACAGGGGTCGGGACGGCACGAGCAGTACTTC.

This chain connects TRBV29-1 to TRBJ2-3; 9 bases line up with TRBD1. Per the germline V gene, CDR1 is SQVTM and CDR2 is ANQGSEA. This CDR3 contains 12 residues. The V and J ends lost 6 bases and 10 bases, in that order; junction bases with no gene match: 8. CDR3 in amino acids: CSVVKGQGSQYF. The CDR3 DNA sequence: TGCAGCGTCGTTAAGGGACAGGGATCGCAGTATTTT.

The rearrangement uses TRBV5-1 and TRBJ2-5; D call uncertain. Trimming pared 2 bases from V and 5 bases from J, leaving 13 bases between. The length of the CDR3 is 14 residues. The germline gives CDR1 SGHRS, CDR2 YFSETQ. CDR3 protein: CASSFLQASETQYF. The CDR3 bases are TGCGCCAGCAGCTTCCTCCAGGCATCGGAGACCCAGTACTTC.

With respect to this clone: With a much larger clone just one base away, this may be a read error. The gene calls are TRBV30 and TRBJ1-1; D perhaps matches TRBD1 (5 bases). V was cut by 3 bases and J by 2 bases, with 16 bases left in between. Germline CDR1 reads GTSNPN; CDR2 reads SVGIG (reference sequence). The CDR3 length is 15 residues. Written as DNA, the CDR3 is TGTGCCTGGAGCTTAGCTTTGGGACTTAACACTGAAGCTTTCTTT. Translated: CAWSLALGLNTEAFF.

The rearrangement links TRBV6-5 to TRBJ2-3; 7 nucleotides line up with TRBD2. The CDR3 runs 14 residues. CDR1 is MNHEY and CDR2 is SVGAGI in the germline V gene. V shed 8 bases and J 0 bases; nucleotides not matched to a gene: 5. The CDR3 region has the DNA TGTGCCAGCGAACCAGCGGGGAGCACAGATACGCAGTATTTT. Amino acids: CASEPAGSTDTQYF.

The gene calls are TRBV19 and TRBJ1-2; 8 bases map to TRBD1. Germline CDR1 is LNHDA and CDR2 is SQIVND (reference sequence). V shed 9 bases, J shed 1 base, and the junction held 4 bases outside the gene matches. CDR3 length: 13 residues. The CDR3: CASGTGFNYGYTF. DNA of the CDR3: TGTGCCAGCGGGACAGGATTTAACTATGGCTACACCTTC.

This clone was recorded a few times. V is TRBV4-2 and J is TRBJ2-7; D is unclear. The CDR3 totals 17 residues. In germline, CDR1 is LGHNA, CDR2 YNFKEQ. V shed 4 bases and J shed 0 bases, with 19 bases lying between them. The CDR3 DNA reads TGTGCCAGCAGCCCAATTGGTGTGCGTACAGTCTCCTACGAGCAGTACTTC. This translates into CASSPIGVRTVSYEQYF.

The table lists this clone with a count of one. The chain recombines TRBV18 with TRBJ2-5, with 11 bases that match TRBD2. The CDR3 loop spans 18 amino acids. Germline CDR1 KGHSH, CDR2 LQKENI. V dropped 0 bases and J dropped 3; count of bases not matched to a gene: 9. The CDR3 DNA is TGTGCCAGCTCACCACCTAGGGGGACTAGCGGATATGAAGAGACCCAGTACTTC. Translating gives CASSPPRGTSGYEETQYF.

The genes are TRBV11-2 and TRBJ2-2, with D perhaps matching TRBD2 (6 bases). Between the trimmed V and J ends, which lost 7 bases and 0 bases, there was a span of 15 bases. The CDR3 spans 16 residues. The germline V gene encodes CDR1 SGHAT and CDR2 FQNNGV. CDR3 sequence reads: CASTELAAPNTGELFF. As DNA, the CDR3 is TGTGCCAGCACCGAATTAGCGGCTCCGAACACCGGGGAGCTGTTTTTT.

The gene calls are TRBV7-2 and TRBJ1-1; D is possibly TRBD1 (6 bases). Trimming shortened V by 7 bases and J by 4 bases, and 16 bases separated the two germline ends. CDR3 length: 14 amino acids. Per the germline V gene, CDR1 is SGHTA and CDR2 is FQGNSA. CDR3 sequence reads: CASTRGGGGTEAFF. DNA for the CDR3: TGTGCCAGCACCCGAGGGGGGGGAGGCACTGAAGCTTTCTTT.

Written as DNA, the CDR3 is TGTGCCAGCAGTGAAGGTGGGACAGCCTCCTACGAGCAGTACTTC. It yields the protein CASSEGGTASYEQYF. The rearrangement joins TRBV2 to TRBJ2-7; 7 bases agree with TRBD1. The CDR3 is made up of 15 amino acids. The germline V gene encodes CDR1 SNHLY and CDR2 FYNNEI. The trim removed 1 base at V and 0 bases at J, leaving 3 bases unmatched.

The gene calls are TRBV28 and TRBJ1-1; no reliable D call. The CDR3 is 15 amino acids. V lost 5 bases and J lost 6, with 19 bases in between. CDR1 MDHEN and CDR2 SYDVKM come from the germline V gene. As DNA, the CDR3 is TGTGCCAGCAGTCAACGACGCGGCGGGTTGGCTGAAGCTTTCTTT. Protein: CASSQRRGGLAEAFF.

As to this clone: This may stem from a read error, because a much larger clone lies one nucleotide away. The genes are TRBV7-3 and TRBJ1-1; D perhaps matches TRBD1 (5 bases). Germline V lookup: CDR1 SGHTA, CDR2 FQGTGA. The CDR3 sequence is 15 residues long. V was clipped by 0 bases and J by 1 base, with 9 bases between them. The CDR3 reads CASSLTAGRNTEAFF. CDR3 bases: TGTGCCAGCAGCTTAACGGCAGGGAGGAACACTGAAGCTTTCTTT.